These T cell receptor beta chains were read from a single sample in a study of long-term antiretroviral therapy in people with HIV. Repertoires were generated with immunoSEQ multiplex PCR, while TCRdb's copy carries only in-frame clones and drops some. The sample holds roughly 25,000 clones, 60% to 80% seen once. The material sequenced was unsorted PBMCs, taken 2.1 years after starting antiretroviral therapy. The receptors here all came from a man in his thirties or forties with HIV. The CDR3 runs from the conserved cysteine through the conserved F or W. The order of the fields is J gene, V gene, clone size, D gene, CDR3 DNA, CDR3 protein. D genes are given only for firm matches. Expanded clones get a size class; other rows say once, few or many, or leave the size out.

j_call: TRBJ2-1
v_call: TRBV7-8
clone_size: NA
d_call: TRBD2
cdr3_nt: TGTGCCAGCAGCTACCCCTTGAGTCTAGCGGGAGGGGTTTACAATGAGCAGTTCTTC
cdr3_aa: CASSYPLSLAGGVYNEQFF

j_call: TRBJ2-6
v_call: TRBV19
clone_size: NA
d_call: NA
cdr3_nt: TGTGCCAGTAGAATAGTTACCTCTGGGGCCAACGTCCTGACTTTC
cdr3_aa: CASRIVTSGANVLTF

j_call: TRBJ1-2
v_call: TRBV6-5
clone_size: NA
d_call: NA
cdr3_nt: TGTGCCAGCAGTTACTCACGAACAGGGCTCTCTGGCTACACCTTC
cdr3_aa: CASSYSRTGLSGYTF

j_call: TRBJ1-2
v_call: TRBV7-8
clone_size: NA
d_call: TRBD1
cdr3_nt: TGTGCCAGCAGCCCGTTTTCGACAGGGCCCCTTAACTATGGCTACACCTTC
cdr3_aa: CASSPFSTGPLNYGYTF

j_call: TRBJ2-1
v_call: TRBV11-2
clone_size: few
d_call: TRBD1
cdr3_nt: TGTGCCAGCAGCTCAGGGGGAAGGGATGAGCAGTTCTTC
cdr3_aa: CASSSGGRDEQFF

j_call: TRBJ2-3
v_call: TRBV7-3
clone_size: NA
d_call: NA
cdr3_nt: TGTGCCAGCAGCTTGGCCGGCAGACACACAGATACGCAGTATTTT
cdr3_aa: CASSLAGRHTDTQYF

j_call: TRBJ1-6
v_call: TRBV30
clone_size: NA
d_call: NA
cdr3_nt: TGTGCCTCAACAGACCGGCGGACCCTCGACCCCAATTCACCCCTCCACTTT
cdr3_aa: CASTDRRTLDPNSPLHF

j_call: TRBJ2-1
v_call: TRBV5-1
clone_size: NA
d_call: NA
cdr3_nt: TGCGCCAGCACCCATTTAGGGGGGACCTACAATGAGCAGTTCTTC
cdr3_aa: CASTHLGGTYNEQFF

j_call: TRBJ1-2
v_call: TRBV7-2
clone_size: NA
d_call: NA
cdr3_nt: TGTGCCAGCAGCTACATGACCCAGGCTGATGGCTACACCTTC
cdr3_aa: CASSYMTQADGYTF

j_call: TRBJ1-1
v_call: TRBV18
clone_size: NA
d_call: NA
cdr3_nt: TGTGCCAGCTCACCACTCTCTGAAGCTTTCTTT
cdr3_aa: CASSPLSEAFF

j_call: TRBJ1-6
v_call: TRBV10-2
clone_size: few
d_call: TRBD1
cdr3_nt: TGCGCCAGCAGCTGGGACAGGCAGGATAATTCACCCCTCCACTTT
cdr3_aa: CASSWDRQDNSPLHF

j_call: TRBJ2-1
v_call: TRBV29-1
clone_size: NA
d_call: TRBD2
cdr3_nt: TGCAGCGCAAAACTAGCGGGGGGGCCTTACAATGAGCAGTTCTTC
cdr3_aa: CSAKLAGGPYNEQFF

j_call: TRBJ2-1
v_call: TRBV5-1
clone_size: NA
d_call: TRBD2
cdr3_nt: TGCGCCAGCAGCTTGTTGTCGGCGGGTGGTTTTAGCGGGGGGGCGTCCTACAATGAGCAGTTCTTC
cdr3_aa: CASSLLSAGGFSGGASYNEQFF

j_call: TRBJ2-5
v_call: TRBV7-2
clone_size: NA
d_call: NA
cdr3_nt: TGTGCCAGCAGCTTCGCCTCCAGGGTCCAAGAGACCCAGTACTTC
cdr3_aa: CASSFASRVQETQYF

j_call: TRBJ2-5
v_call: TRBV30
clone_size: once
d_call: TRBD2
cdr3_nt: TGTGCCTGGAGTGTGGCGGGAGGAGGGGAGACCCAGTACTTC
cdr3_aa: CAWSVAGGGETQYF

j_call: TRBJ1-2
v_call: TRBV6-5
clone_size: NA
d_call: TRBD1
cdr3_nt: TGTGCCAGCAGTTACAGGGACAGGGGTGACTATGGCTACACCTTC
cdr3_aa: CASSYRDRGDYGYTF

j_call: TRBJ1-5
v_call: TRBV6-4
clone_size: NA
d_call: TRBD1
cdr3_nt: TGTGCCAGCAGTGACCCCATTGGACAGGGGGCGAGCAATCAGCCCCAGCATTTT
cdr3_aa: CASSDPIGQGASNQPQHF

j_call: TRBJ1-1
v_call: TRBV6-4
clone_size: NA
d_call: NA
cdr3_nt: TGTGCCAGCAGTGACCGGGACAACACTGAAGCTTTCTTT
cdr3_aa: CASSDRDNTEAFF

j_call: TRBJ2-2
v_call: TRBV11-3
clone_size: NA
d_call: TRBD2
cdr3_nt: TGTGCCAGCAGCCGCGGGGGGGCACACACCGGGGAGCTGTTTTTT
cdr3_aa: CASSRGGAHTGELFF

j_call: TRBJ1-5
v_call: TRBV6-5
clone_size: few
d_call: NA
cdr3_nt: TGTGCCAGCAGTTACACGGGACTCAGCAATCAGCCCCAGCATTTT
cdr3_aa: CASSYTGLSNQPQHF

j_call: TRBJ1-5
v_call: TRBV6-1
clone_size: NA
d_call: NA
cdr3_nt: TGTGCCAGCAGTGCAACAGGAAACTCTTATCAGCCCCAGCATTTT
cdr3_aa: CASSATGNSYQPQHF

j_call: TRBJ1-2
v_call: TRBV6-1
clone_size: NA
d_call: NA
cdr3_nt: TGTGCCAGCAGTGAAGCTCAGGGTAGCTATGGCTACACCTTC
cdr3_aa: CASSEAQGSYGYTF

j_call: TRBJ1-5
v_call: TRBV6-5
clone_size: NA
d_call: TRBD1
cdr3_nt: TGTGCCAGCAGTAAGGTGACAGGGGGCCTTCAGCCCCAGCATTTT
cdr3_aa: CASSKVTGGLQPQHF

j_call: TRBJ1-5
v_call: TRBV19
clone_size: NA
d_call: NA
cdr3_nt: TGTGCCAGTACCACCCTCGGAGGAGGGGAGCAGCCCCAGCATTTT
cdr3_aa: CASTTLGGGEQPQHF

j_call: TRBJ2-1
v_call: TRBV11-3
clone_size: once
d_call: NA
cdr3_nt: TGTGCCAGCAGCCCGACCCCGGGTGAGCAGTTCTTC
cdr3_aa: CASSPTPGEQFF

j_call: TRBJ2-5
v_call: TRBV2
clone_size: NA
d_call: NA
cdr3_nt: TGTGCCAGCAGTCGACAGGGACTGGAGACCCAGTACTTC
cdr3_aa: CASSRQGLETQYF

j_call: TRBJ2-5
v_call: TRBV7-9
clone_size: NA
d_call: TRBD2
cdr3_nt: TGTGCCAGCAGTCCCCCCCTAGCGGGCAATCAAGAGACCCAGTACTTC
cdr3_aa: CASSPPLAGNQETQYF

j_call: TRBJ2-7
v_call: TRBV29-1
clone_size: NA
d_call: NA
cdr3_nt: TGCAGCGTTGAAGCTGGGGGGTGGGGCGAGCAGTACTTC
cdr3_aa: CSVEAGGWGEQYF

j_call: TRBJ1-5
v_call: TRBV7-2
clone_size: NA
d_call: NA
cdr3_nt: TGTGCCAGCAGCCCCCGGACCTCGCTTTATAGCAATCAGCCCCAGCATTTT
cdr3_aa: CASSPRTSLYSNQPQHF

j_call: TRBJ2-5
v_call: TRBV28
clone_size: NA
d_call: TRBD1
cdr3_nt: TGTGCCAGCAGCATCAACAGGGGTAACCAAGAGACCCAGTACTTC
cdr3_aa: CASSINRGNQETQYF

j_call: TRBJ1-4
v_call: TRBV4-2
clone_size: NA
d_call: NA
cdr3_nt: TGTGCCAGCAGCCAAGGGGGACGGACAACTAATGAAAAACTGTTTTTT
cdr3_aa: CASSQGGRTTNEKLFF

j_call: TRBJ2-5
v_call: TRBV2
clone_size: NA
d_call: NA
cdr3_nt: TGTGCCAGCAGGTTCTTTCGGAAAGAGACCCAGTACTTC
cdr3_aa: CASRFFRKETQYF

j_call: TRBJ1-1
v_call: TRBV30
clone_size: NA
d_call: NA
cdr3_nt: TGTGCCTGGACCTACGGAAAGAACACTGAAGCTTTCTTT
cdr3_aa: CAWTYGKNTEAFF

j_call: TRBJ2-3
v_call: TRBV9
clone_size: once
d_call: TRBD2
cdr3_nt: TGTGCCAGCAGCGTAGCGGCGGGGGGGCTTACAGATACGCAGTATTTT
cdr3_aa: CASSVAAGGLTDTQYF

j_call: TRBJ2-7
v_call: TRBV28
clone_size: NA
d_call: TRBD1
cdr3_nt: TGTGCCAGCAGTCCCTGGGGACAGGGGGCGGGCGAGCAGTACTTC
cdr3_aa: CASSPWGQGAGEQYF

j_call: TRBJ1-5
v_call: TRBV6-5
clone_size: NA
d_call: NA
cdr3_nt: TGTGCCAGCAGTTCTCGCCAGGGAGCCAGCAATCAGCCCCAGCATTTT
cdr3_aa: CASSSRQGASNQPQHF

j_call: TRBJ1-5
v_call: TRBV6-1
clone_size: NA
d_call: TRBD1
cdr3_nt: TGTGCCAGCAGAAACAGGGGATATAACAATCAGCCCCAGCATTTT
cdr3_aa: CASRNRGYNNQPQHF

j_call: TRBJ2-7
v_call: TRBV6-6
clone_size: few
d_call: NA
cdr3_nt: TGTGCCAGCTCCCCAGGGGCGAGCGAGCAGTACTTC
cdr3_aa: CASSPGASEQYF

j_call: TRBJ2-2
v_call: TRBV6-1
clone_size: few
d_call: TRBD2
cdr3_nt: TGTGCCAGCTCGGAGACTAGCCACGGCGGGGAGCTGTTTTTT
cdr3_aa: CASSETSHGGELFF

j_call: TRBJ1-6
v_call: TRBV7-2
clone_size: few
d_call: NA
cdr3_nt: TGTGCCAGCAGCTCCGGGACACCGTCTTCACCCCTCCACTTT
cdr3_aa: CASSSGTPSSPLHF

j_call: TRBJ2-1
v_call: TRBV5-1
clone_size: NA
d_call: TRBD1
cdr3_nt: TGCGCCAGCCACACCGGGACAGGGTTTGTGTATGAGCAGTTCTTC
cdr3_aa: CASHTGTGFVYEQFF

j_call: TRBJ1-5
v_call: TRBV19
clone_size: NA
d_call: TRBD1
cdr3_nt: TGTGCCAGTAGTATAGCAGGGGGCGGTCAGCCCCAGCATTTT
cdr3_aa: CASSIAGGGQPQHF

j_call: TRBJ1-2
v_call: TRBV28
clone_size: NA
d_call: NA
cdr3_nt: TGTGCCAGCAGTTTATTCACCAATGGCTACACCTTC
cdr3_aa: CASSLFTNGYTF

j_call: TRBJ2-7
v_call: TRBV28
clone_size: once
d_call: NA
cdr3_nt: TGTGCCAGCAGTTTACTCTTAGCGGAGCAGTACTTC
cdr3_aa: CASSLLLAEQYF

j_call: TRBJ2-2
v_call: TRBV5-4
clone_size: NA
d_call: TRBD2
cdr3_nt: TGTGCCAGCAGCTTGGGACTAGCGGGGGGGAACACCGGGGAGCTGTTTTTT
cdr3_aa: CASSLGLAGGNTGELFF

j_call: TRBJ1-4
v_call: TRBV7-8
clone_size: NA
d_call: TRBD1
cdr3_nt: TGTGCCAGCAGCTCCGGGACAGGGGGGTCGAAACTGTTTTTT
cdr3_aa: CASSSGTGGSKLFF

j_call: TRBJ2-1
v_call: TRBV5-1
clone_size: NA
d_call: TRBD1
cdr3_nt: TGCGCCAGCAGCTTGGATACCCCGGGACAGCTCTCCTACAATGAGCAGTTCTTC
cdr3_aa: CASSLDTPGQLSYNEQFF

j_call: TRBJ2-3
v_call: TRBV11-2
clone_size: NA
d_call: TRBD1
cdr3_nt: TGTGCCAGCAGCTCACAGGGGATCACAGATACGCAGTATTTT
cdr3_aa: CASSSQGITDTQYF

j_call: TRBJ1-1
v_call: TRBV28
clone_size: NA
d_call: NA
cdr3_nt: TGTGCCAGCATCCCCAGATTTGGGACTGAAGCTTTCTTT
cdr3_aa: CASIPRFGTEAFF

j_call: TRBJ2-1
v_call: TRBV25-1
clone_size: NA
d_call: TRBD2
cdr3_nt: TGTGCCAGCAGTGAAGGACTAGCGGGGTACAATGAGCAGTTCTTC
cdr3_aa: CASSEGLAGYNEQFF